This is a list of T cell receptor beta chains from one sample in a study of human T cells and chemical hapten exposure. One entry per CDR3 protein results from TCRdb running MiXCR on the RACE reads. This table holds about 380,000 distinct CDR3 sequences, approximately 5.1% found once. Sequences were derived from whole blood, sampled in connection with sensitization to the hapten diphenylcyclopropenone (DPC). These receptors were obtained from a woman aged 45-60 years with alopecia areata. Some clones in this sample may be carry-over from other donors' samples. The CDR3 runs from the conserved cysteine through the conserved F or W. The D gene is left open where the match is weak. Expanded clones are given a class, and other clones once, few, many or no size at all.

CDR3 length: 15
V gene: TRBV6-1
clone size: -
J gene: TRBJ1-1
D gene: TRBD1
CDR3 protein: CASSTQGAGSTEAFF
CDR3 DNA: TGTGCCAGCAGTACCCAGGGGGCAGGGAGCACTGAAGCTTTCTTT

CDR3 length: 17
V gene: TRBV20-1
clone size: many
J gene: TRBJ2-3
D gene: TRBD2
CDR3 protein: CSARGSTSGGAGDTQYF
CDR3 DNA: TGCAGTGCTAGAGGGAGCACTAGCGGGGGGGCAGGAGATACGCAGTATTTT

CDR3 length: 15
V gene: TRBV27
clone size: many
J gene: TRBJ2-7
D gene: -
CDR3 protein: CASSFGPGERYEQYF
CDR3 DNA: -

CDR3 length: 14
V gene: TRBV28
clone size: many
J gene: TRBJ2-1
D gene: TRBD1
CDR3 protein: CASLDRGSYNEQFF
CDR3 DNA: TGTGCCAGTCTGGACAGGGGCTCCTACAATGAGCAGTTCTTC

CDR3 length: 13
V gene: TRBV27
clone size: -
J gene: TRBJ2-2
D gene: -
CDR3 protein: CASRDANTGELFF
CDR3 DNA: TGTGCCAGCAGAGACGCGAACACCGGGGAGCTGTTTTTT

CDR3 length: 13
V gene: TRBV5-1
clone size: -
J gene: TRBJ1-1
D gene: -
CDR3 protein: CASGLWMNTEAFF
CDR3 DNA: TGCGCCAGCGGCTTATGGATGAACACTGAAGCTTTCTTT

CDR3 length: 15
V gene: TRBV24-1
clone size: -
J gene: TRBJ2-3
D gene: -
CDR3 protein: CATSDLRLGTDTQYF
CDR3 DNA: TGTGCCACCAGTGATTTGAGGCTTGGCACAGATACGCAGTATTTT

CDR3 length: 16
V gene: TRBV27
clone size: few
J gene: TRBJ1-2
D gene: TRBD1
CDR3 protein: CASSSAPTGGWYGYTF
CDR3 DNA: TGTGCCAGCAGTTCCGCCCCGACAGGGGGCTGGTATGGCTACACCTTC

CDR3 length: 14
V gene: TRBV5-4
clone size: many
J gene: TRBJ2-2
D gene: -
CDR3 protein: CASSLAQGLGELFF
CDR3 DNA: TGTGCCAGCAGCCTAGCCCAGGGTCTCGGGGAGCTGTTTTTT

CDR3 length: 13
V gene: TRBV11-1
clone size: -
J gene: TRBJ1-4
D gene: -
CDR3 protein: CASSQGLVEKLFF
CDR3 DNA: TGTGCCAGCAGCCAAGGACTTGTTGAAAAACTGTTTTTT

CDR3 length: 15
V gene: TRBV6-5
clone size: -
J gene: TRBJ1-1
D gene: TRBD1
CDR3 protein: CASSGHRGLDTEAFF
CDR3 DNA: TGTGCCAGCAGTGGTCACAGGGGACTCGACACTGAAGCTTTCTTT

CDR3 length: 15
V gene: TRBV5-1
clone size: many
J gene: TRBJ1-5
D gene: -
CDR3 protein: CASSPHWGSDQPQHF
CDR3 DNA: TGCGCCAGCAGCCCGCATTGGGGCTCGGATCAGCCCCAGCATTTT

CDR3 length: 15
V gene: TRBV4-2
clone size: many
J gene: TRBJ2-3
D gene: TRBD2
CDR3 protein: CASSQEGLDADTQYF
CDR3 DNA: TGTGCCAGCAGCCAAGAGGGACTAGATGCAGATACGCAGTATTTT

CDR3 length: 14
V gene: TRBV12-3/TRBV12-4
clone size: few
J gene: TRBJ1-1
D gene: -
CDR3 protein: CASSYRQAGTEAFF
CDR3 DNA: TGTGCCAGCAGTTATCGACAGGCCGGCACTGAAGCTTTCTTT

CDR3 length: 12
V gene: TRBV7-2
clone size: many
J gene: TRBJ2-7
D gene: -
CDR3 protein: CASSAQGYEQYF
CDR3 DNA: TGTGCCAGCAGCGCACAGGGATACGAGCAGTACTTC

CDR3 length: 15
V gene: TRBV6-5
clone size: -
J gene: TRBJ2-3
D gene: -
CDR3 protein: CASSPGSLGDHTQYF
CDR3 DNA: TGTGCCAGCAGCCCGGGATCCCTAGGCGACCATACGCAGTATTTT

CDR3 length: 16
V gene: TRBV4-3
clone size: few
J gene: TRBJ2-4
D gene: TRBD1
CDR3 protein: CASSQDRDRGRNIQYF
CDR3 DNA: TGCGCCAGCAGCCAAGATCGGGACAGGGGGCGTAACATTCAGTACTTC

CDR3 length: 11
V gene: TRBV5-1
clone size: few
J gene: TRBJ1-1
D gene: -
CDR3 protein: CASRPNTEAFF
CDR3 DNA: TGCGCCAGCAGACCCAACACTGAAGCTTTCTTT

CDR3 length: 15
V gene: TRBV6-1
clone size: many
J gene: TRBJ2-3
D gene: -
CDR3 protein: CASRGDTFITDTQYF
CDR3 DNA: TGTGCCAGCAGAGGGGACACATTTATCACAGATACGCAGTATTTT

CDR3 length: 14
V gene: TRBV7-6
clone size: -
J gene: TRBJ2-5
D gene: TRBD1
CDR3 protein: CASSWGQGVKTQYF
CDR3 DNA: TGTGCCAGCAGCTGGGGACAGGGGGTGAAGACCCAGTACTTC

CDR3 length: 14
V gene: TRBV20-1
clone size: many
J gene: TRBJ2-1
D gene: -
CDR3 protein: CSAIKSDSFNEQFF
CDR3 DNA: TGCAGTGCTATTAAATCCGACTCGTTCAATGAGCAGTTCTTC

CDR3 length: 16
V gene: TRBV28
clone size: many
J gene: TRBJ1-3
D gene: TRBD1
CDR3 protein: CASNSFRDRGRGTIYF
CDR3 DNA: TGTGCCAGCAATTCTTTCCGGGACAGGGGTCGGGGCACCATATATTTT

CDR3 length: 15
V gene: TRBV27
clone size: many
J gene: TRBJ2-5
D gene: -
CDR3 protein: CASSFEGRNSETQYF
CDR3 DNA: TGTGCCAGCAGTTTCGAGGGCCGGAATTCGGAGACCCAGTACTTC

CDR3 length: 18
V gene: TRBV21-1
clone size: many
J gene: TRBJ2-3
D gene: -
CDR3 protein: CASSLIEGLASSTDTQYF
CDR3 DNA: TGTGCCAGCAGCCTAATCGAGGGACTAGCGAGTAGCACAGATACGCAGTATTTT

CDR3 length: 13
V gene: TRBV5-1
clone size: many
J gene: TRBJ1-1
D gene: -
CDR3 protein: CASRADSNTEAFF
CDR3 DNA: TGCGCCAGCAGAGCAGACAGCAACACTGAAGCTTTCTTT

CDR3 length: 12
V gene: TRBV5-8
clone size: many
J gene: TRBJ1-1
D gene: TRBD1
CDR3 protein: CASSSSTGLVFF
CDR3 DNA: TGTGCCAGCAGCTCGTCGACAGGGTTGGTTTTCTTT

CDR3 length: 15
V gene: TRBV21-1
clone size: many
J gene: TRBJ2-3
D gene: -
CDR3 protein: CASSKGGQTTDTQYF
CDR3 DNA: TGTGCCAGCAGCAAAGGGGGACAGACCACAGATACGCAGTATTTT

CDR3 length: 14
V gene: TRBV19
clone size: -
J gene: TRBJ2-1
D gene: TRBD2
CDR3 protein: CASSTPGGNNEQFF
CDR3 DNA: TGTGCCAGTAGTACCCCGGGAGGGAACAATGAGCAGTTCTTC

CDR3 length: 14
V gene: TRBV27
clone size: -
J gene: TRBJ2-7
D gene: -
CDR3 protein: CASSPFRGTYEQYF
CDR3 DNA: TGTGCCAGCAGTCCCTTTCGGGGAACCTACGAGCAGTACTTC

CDR3 length: 14
V gene: TRBV7-6
clone size: -
J gene: TRBJ2-7
D gene: -
CDR3 protein: CASSLDSSHYEQYF
CDR3 DNA: TGTGCCAGCAGCTTAGACTCGTCCCACTACGAGCAGTACTTC

CDR3 length: 17
V gene: TRBV7-2
clone size: few
J gene: TRBJ2-5
D gene: -
CDR3 protein: CASSLAWGGQYQETQYF
CDR3 DNA: TGTGCCAGCAGCTTAGCGTGGGGGGGACAGTACCAAGAGACCCAGTACTTC

CDR3 length: 13
V gene: TRBV29-1
clone size: -
J gene: TRBJ2-2
D gene: -
CDR3 protein: CSVVLRITGELFF
CDR3 DNA: TGCAGCGTTGTCTTGCGGATCACCGGGGAGCTGTTTTTT

CDR3 length: 14
V gene: TRBV6-5
clone size: many
J gene: TRBJ1-1
D gene: TRBD1
CDR3 protein: CASSSRTGNTEAFF
CDR3 DNA: TGTGCCAGCAGTTCCCGGACAGGGAACACTGAAGCTTTCTTT

CDR3 length: 11
V gene: TRBV6-5
clone size: many
J gene: TRBJ2-3
D gene: -
CDR3 protein: CASGITDTQYF
CDR3 DNA: TGTGCCAGCGGGATCACAGATACGCAGTATTTT

CDR3 length: 14
V gene: TRBV20-1
clone size: -
J gene: TRBJ1-6
D gene: TRBD1
CDR3 protein: CSARETGGNSPLHF
CDR3 DNA: TGCAGTGCTAGGGAGACAGGGGGTAATTCACCCCTCCACTTT

CDR3 length: 13
V gene: TRBV12-3/TRBV12-4
clone size: few
J gene: TRBJ2-7
D gene: TRBD2
CDR3 protein: CASSSRGGGEQYF
CDR3 DNA: TGTGCCAGCAGTTCCCGCGGGGGGGGCGAGCAGTACTTC

CDR3 length: 17
V gene: TRBV6-1
clone size: many
J gene: TRBJ1-6
D gene: -
CDR3 protein: CASSEDGRRSNNSPLHF
CDR3 DNA: TGTGCCAGCAGTGAAGATGGCCGCAGGTCAAATAATTCACCCCTCCACTTT

CDR3 length: 15
V gene: TRBV5-4
clone size: -
J gene: TRBJ1-4
D gene: TRBD1
CDR3 protein: CASSQFGQGGEKLFF
CDR3 DNA: TGTGCCAGCAGCCAGTTTGGACAGGGCGGTGAAAAACTGTTTTTT

CDR3 length: 14
V gene: TRBV7-2
clone size: many
J gene: TRBJ1-4
D gene: TRBD1
CDR3 protein: CASSFDRGSEKLFF
CDR3 DNA: TGTGCCAGCAGCTTCGACAGGGGCAGTGAAAAACTGTTTTTT

CDR3 length: 14
V gene: TRBV9
clone size: few
J gene: TRBJ2-7
D gene: TRBD1
CDR3 protein: CASSVGDSPYEQYF
CDR3 DNA: TGTGCCAGCAGCGTAGGGGACAGCCCCTACGAGCAGTACTTC

CDR3 length: 15
V gene: TRBV14
clone size: many
J gene: TRBJ2-3
D gene: -
CDR3 protein: CASSQEQGFTDTQYF
CDR3 DNA: TGTGCCAGCAGCCAAGAACAGGGATTCACAGATACGCAGTATTTT

CDR3 length: 15
V gene: TRBV3-1
clone size: -
J gene: TRBJ2-7
D gene: -
CDR3 protein: CASSQDWGAGYEQYF
CDR3 DNA: TGTGCCAGCAGCCAAGACTGGGGGGCGGGGTACGAGCAGTACTTC

CDR3 length: 14
V gene: TRBV5-1
clone size: many
J gene: TRBJ2-5
D gene: -
CDR3 protein: CASSPGPTGETQYF
CDR3 DNA: TGCGCCAGCAGCCCGGGTCCGACGGGGGAGACCCAGTACTTC

CDR3 length: 15
V gene: TRBV5-1
clone size: few
J gene: TRBJ2-5
D gene: TRBD2
CDR3 protein: CASSLSAGFQETQYF
CDR3 DNA: TGCGCCAGCAGCTTGTCAGCGGGGTTCCAAGAGACCCAGTACTTC

CDR3 length: 15
V gene: TRBV4-3
clone size: many
J gene: TRBJ2-3
D gene: -
CDR3 protein: CASSQAGGTTDTQYF
CDR3 DNA: TGCGCCAGCAGCCAAGCTGGAGGTACCACAGATACGCAGTATTTT

CDR3 length: 14
V gene: TRBV6-6
clone size: -
J gene: TRBJ2-3
D gene: TRBD1
CDR3 protein: CASNGQENTDTQYF
CDR3 DNA: TGTGCCAGCAACGGACAGGAGAACACAGATACGCAGTATTTT

CDR3 length: 12
V gene: TRBV6-2/TRBV6-3
clone size: few
J gene: TRBJ1-5
D gene: -
CDR3 protein: CASSHRNQPQHF
CDR3 DNA: TGTGCCAGCAGTCACAGGAATCAGCCCCAGCATTTT

CDR3 length: 18
V gene: TRBV6-2/TRBV6-3
clone size: -
J gene: TRBJ1-1
D gene: -
CDR3 protein: CASSYDLWTPTMNTEAFF
CDR3 DNA: TGTGCCAGCAGTTACGATCTTTGGACACCGACGATGAACACTGAAGCTTTCTTT

CDR3 length: 15
V gene: TRBV20-1
clone size: many
J gene: TRBJ2-1
D gene: -
CDR3 protein: CSARVGSGSYNEQFF
CDR3 DNA: TGCAGTGCTAGAGTCGGAAGCGGGTCCTACAATGAGCAGTTCTTC

CDR3 length: 15
V gene: TRBV5-1
clone size: few
J gene: TRBJ2-1
D gene: -
CDR3 protein: CASSSAGETYNEQFF
CDR3 DNA: TGCGCCAGCAGCTCGGCCGGGGAGACCTACAATGAGCAGTTCTTC

CDR3 length: 16
V gene: TRBV27
clone size: many
J gene: TRBJ2-4
D gene: -
CDR3 protein: CASSFRQSLAKNIQYF
CDR3 DNA: TGTGCCAGCAGTTTCAGGCAGTCACTAGCCAAAAACATTCAGTACTTC

CDR3 length: 12
V gene: TRBV2
clone size: -
J gene: TRBJ1-1
D gene: -
CDR3 protein: CASSEGLTEAFF
CDR3 DNA: TGTGCCAGCAGTGAAGGGCTCACTGAAGCTTTCTTT

CDR3 length: 14
V gene: TRBV20-1
clone size: -
J gene: TRBJ1-6
D gene: -
CDR3 protein: CSASRGGLNSPLHF
CDR3 DNA: TGCAGTGCTAGTAGGGGGGGGCTAAATTCACCCCTCCACTTT

CDR3 length: 13
V gene: TRBV2
clone size: -
J gene: TRBJ2-3
D gene: -
CDR3 protein: CASRLGETDTQYF
CDR3 DNA: TGTGCCAGCAGGCTTGGTGAGACAGATACGCAGTATTTT

CDR3 length: 19
V gene: TRBV12-3/TRBV12-4
clone size: many
J gene: TRBJ1-2
D gene: -
CDR3 protein: CASRVYEIGGRVTNYGYTF
CDR3 DNA: TGTGCCAGCAGAGTTTACGAGATAGGGGGACGGGTAACTAACTATGGCTACACCTTC

CDR3 length: 15
V gene: TRBV12-3/TRBV12-4
clone size: few
J gene: TRBJ2-3
D gene: TRBD2
CDR3 protein: CASSPLTSVADTQYF
CDR3 DNA: TGTGCCAGCAGTCCTCTGACTAGCGTAGCAGATACGCAGTATTTT

CDR3 length: 16
V gene: TRBV9
clone size: -
J gene: TRBJ1-1
D gene: -
CDR3 protein: CASSVKGTLMNTEAFF
CDR3 DNA: TGTGCCAGCAGCGTCAAGGGCACACTAATGAACACTGAAGCTTTCTTT